This entry lists 12 T cell receptor beta chains sequenced from one sample in a study of cytomegalovirus exposure and HLA in healthy donors (dated by TCRdb to the late 2010s). The library was prepared using the immunoSEQ multiplex PCR assay. A mixture of 60 forward primers for TCR Vbeta segments and 13 reverse primers for TCR Jbeta segments was used in the multiplex PCR. Sourced from immuneACCESS, this table was stored by TCRdb with only in-frame sequences that have V and J called. A share of the clones is absent; for the studies checked, an unresolved V gene accounts for under half, and the remainder has no known explanation. In all, the sample holds some 150,000 clones, and 70% to 80% of those were seen once. 9.5% to 15% of the sample is in the top ten clones. Sequenced sample: PBMCs. Every receptor here comes from a man between 25 and 39 years old in good health and CMV-seropositive.

The chain is built from TRBV19 and TRBJ2-1; TRBD1 agrees at 11 bases. The germline V gene has CDR1 LNHDA and CDR2 SQIVND (reference sequence). The V and J ends lost 7 bases and 1 base, in that order; junction bases with no gene match: 6. The length of the CDR3 is 16 residues. This chain's CDR3 is CASIAGTGGSYNEQFF. CDR3 sequence (DNA): TGTGCCAGTATCGCCGGGACAGGGGGTTCCTACAATGAGCAGTTCTTC.

The J gene is TRBJ2-1, the V gene TRBV4-2; 9 bases line up with TRBD1. V trimming: 4 bases; J trimming: 3 bases; junction bases outside the gene matches: 1. There are 14 residues in the CDR3. Germline V gene lookup returns CDR1 LGHNA and CDR2 YNFKEQ. CDR3 residues: CASSRDRDYNEQFF. Written as DNA, the CDR3 is TGTGCCAGCAGCCGGGACAGGGACTACAATGAGCAGTTCTTC.

This rearrangement joins TRBV9 to TRBJ2-3; TRBD2 matches at 7 bases. Germline lookup yields CDR1 SGDLS and CDR2 YYNGEE. This CDR3 is built from 15 residues. J gave up 8 bases and V 2 bases, and 11 bases lay outside the gene matches. The CDR3 DNA is TGTGCCAGCAGCGTGGGAGCGGGATCCCGAGGTACGCAGTATTTT. It specifies CASSVGAGSRGTQYF.

The chain carries TRBV4-1 and TRBJ1-4; possibly TRBD1 for D (6 bases). The CDR3 has 18 residues. Trimming shortened V by 0 bases and J by 3 bases, and 17 bases separated the two germline ends. The V gene's germline CDR1 is MGHRA and CDR2 YSYEKL. In DNA, the CDR3 is TGCGCCAGCAGCCAAGATAGTCAGGGGTATTCAGCTAATGAAAAACTGTTTTTT. Translated, it gives CASSQDSQGYSANEKLFF.

The CDR3 DNA is TGTGCCAGCAGCCACCGGGGGGGTTCGGGCGAAAAACTGTTTTTT. It specifies CASSHRGGSGEKLFF. The V gene is TRBV4-2, the J gene TRBJ1-4; the D gene is possibly TRBD1 (5 bases). V was pared by 3 bases and J by 8 bases, with 16 bases between. The CDR3 runs 15 residues. Germline V gene data show CDR1 as LGHNA and CDR2 as YNFKEQ.

This sequence joins TRBV6-4 and TRBJ1-4, with a tentative D call TRBD1 (5 bases). CDR1 is MRHNA and CDR2 is SNTAGT in the germline V gene. This CDR3 comprises 13 residues. The V gene lost 6 bases and the J gene lost 11 bases, with 16 bases spanning the gap. The CDR3 nucleotides are TGTGCCAGCAGAGACAGCACTGGGGGGAAACTGTTTTTT. Translated: CASRDSTGGKLFF.

J is TRBJ1-4 and V is TRBV27; 8 positions agree with TRBD1. Germline V gene sequence: CDR1 MNHEY, CDR2 SMNVEV (reference sequence). The ends lost 4 bases at V and 8 bases at J; junction bases unmatched: 0. There are 12 residues in the CDR3. This CDR3 is CASSWTGEKLFF. Written as DNA, the CDR3 is TGTGCCAGCAGTTGGACAGGGGAAAAACTGTTTTTT.

The chain employs TRBV25-1 and TRBJ1-2; TRBD1 aligns across 7 bases. Germline-derived CDR1 and CDR2 are MGHDK and SYGVNS. The CDR3 runs to 14 residues. After removal of 10 bases from V and 2 bases from J, the junction contained 10 bases not matched to a gene. CDR3 protein: CATQVSDRNYGYTF. The CDR3 DNA reads as TGTGCCACCCAAGTGTCGGACAGGAACTATGGCTACACCTTC.

The chain carries TRBV4-1 and TRBJ2-1, with D possibly being TRBD1 (6 bases). The germline V gene has CDR1 MGHRA and CDR2 YSYEKL. CDR3 length equals 15 residues. V was clipped by 4 bases and J by 1 base, with 11 bases between them. CDR3 in DNA: TGCGCCAGCAGCCGGCGGACAGTTTCCTACAATGAGCAGTTCTTC. Translation: CASSRRTVSYNEQFF.

The chain links TRBV7-2 to TRBJ2-2; 10 nucleotides agree with TRBD2. CDR3 size: 16 residues. V was pared by 8 bases and J by 3 bases, with 9 bases of the junction left unmatched. Germline V gives CDR1 SGHTA, CDR2 FQGNSA. CDR3: CASCPSGSRDTGELFF. DNA for the CDR3: TGTGCCAGCTGTCCTAGCGGGAGTAGGGACACCGGGGAGCTGTTTTTT.

The chain links TRBV30 to TRBJ2-7; D is unclear. The ends were cut back, 0 bases at V and 4 bases at J, with 19 bases in the middle. The CDR3 consists of 16 residues. Germline V gene sequence: CDR1 GTSNPN, CDR2 SVGIG (reference sequence). The CDR3 coding sequence is TGTGCCTGGAGTGTTTGCAAGGAGAAGACGGCATACGAGCAGTACTTC. Amino acids: CAWSVCKEKTAYEQYF. Full variable domain (remainder filled in from reference TRBV30 and TRBJ2-7): SQTIHQWPATLVQPVGSPLSLECTVEGTSNPNLYWYRQAAGRGLQLLFYSVGIGQISSEVPQNLSASRPQDRQFILSSKKLLLSDSGFYLCAWSVCKEKTAYEQYFGPGTRLTVT.

The chain employs TRBV4-2 and TRBJ2-7, with 13 bases aligning to TRBD2. Germline V gene sequence: CDR1 LGHNA, CDR2 YNFKEQ. The CDR3 extends over 16 amino acids. The V gene end was trimmed by 5 bases and the J gene end by 1 base; junction bases not matched to a gene: 5. The CDR3 DNA reads TGTGCCAGCAGCGCTAGACTAGCGGGAGGTTCCTACGAGCAGTACTTC. This codes for CASSARLAGGSYEQYF.